Below are 14 T cell receptor beta chains sequenced from a single sample in a study of blood T cell repertoires in COVID-19 (TCRdb year 2020). Library method: the immunoSEQ multiplex PCR assay. TCRdb took over this immuneACCESS table, retaining in-frame rearrangements with V and J assigned. Such tables are incomplete; in checked studies, under half of the missing clones stem from an unresolved V gene, and the remainder is unexplained. This sample holds about 150,000 clones; roughly 90% were observed only once. The top ten hold roughly 1.5% of the sample. The sequenced sample consisted of peripheral blood. Receptors were obtained from a human donor in a cohort sampled during active COVID-19.

The chain recombines TRBV23-1 with TRBJ1-3; D not resolved. TRBV23-1 is an ORF for which the function is uncertain. This CDR3 spans 13 amino acids. The V end lost 6 bases, the J end lost 4 bases, and 10 bases lay between the germline ends. The CDR3 loop reads CASSRNRGNTIYF. For the CDR3, the DNA is TGCGCCAGCAGCCGCAACCGGGGAAACACCATATATTTT.

CDR3 loop: CASSRGGILEAFF. The CDR3 bases are TGCGCCAGCAGCCGGGGGGGGATACTTGAAGCTTTCTTT. This chain connects TRBV4-1 to TRBJ1-1, with a tentative D call TRBD1 (5 bases). Germline V lookup: CDR1 MGHRA, CDR2 YSYEKL. The CDR3 runs to 13 residues. Trimming stripped 4 bases from V and 7 bases from J, with 13 bases between.

The V and J genes are TRBV18 and TRBJ2-5; D perhaps matches TRBD2 (5 bases). This CDR3 contains 13 residues. V was shortened by 2 bases and J by 5 bases, with 9 bases between the two germline ends. From germline, CDR1 is KGHSH and CDR2 LQKENI. The CDR3 DNA reads as TGTGCCAGCTCACCAGCTAGCCAGGAGACCCAGTACTTC. Residues: CASSPASQETQYF. The full variable domain, its missing parts supplied by reference TRBV18 and TRBJ2-5, is NAGVMQNPRHLVRRRGQEARLRCSPMKGHSHVYWYRQLPEEGLKFMVYLQKENIIDESGMPKERFSAEFPKEGPSILRIQQVVRGDSAAYFCASSPASQETQYFGPGTRLLVL.

The V gene is TRBV10-3, the J gene TRBJ2-1, with 9 bases lining up with TRBD1. Germline CDR1 is ENHRY and CDR2 is SYGVKD. The CDR3 is made up of 16 amino acids. V lost 4 bases, J lost 5 bases, and 9 bases stayed unmatched. The CDR3 loop reads CAISGGGTGWDNEQFF. CDR3 nucleotide sequence: TGTGCCATCAGTGGGGGAGGGACAGGGTGGGACAATGAGCAGTTCTTC.

The chain combines TRBV5-4 with TRBJ2-1; 7 nucleotides align to TRBD2. Germline trimming cut 3 bases from V and 5 bases from J; bases unmatched to any gene: 8. The CDR3 contains 15 residues. From germline, CDR1 is SGHNT and CDR2 YYREEE (reference sequence). DNA of the CDR3: TGTGCCAGCAGCTCCCCAGCAGCGGGGAACAATGAGCAGTTCTTC. Encoded protein: CASSSPAAGNNEQFF.

This rearrangement joins TRBV6-5 to TRBJ1-3; the match to TRBD1 covers 8 bases. Germline assignment: CDR1 MNHEY and CDR2 SVGAGI. The J segment lost 4 bases and the V segment lost 7 bases, leaving 9 bases of the junction unmatched. The CDR3 is 15 amino acids. The CDR3 protein is CASKIIGQGGNTIYF. Written as DNA, the CDR3 is TGTGCCAGCAAAATCATCGGACAGGGAGGAAACACCATATATTTT.

The V and J genes are TRBV4-2 and TRBJ2-1, with 13 positions matching TRBD2. The germline V gene has CDR1 LGHNA and CDR2 YNFKEQ. The ends lost 4 bases at V and 7 bases at J; junction bases unmatched: 13. There are 18 residues in the CDR3. The CDR3 spells CASSPPGLAGRSVNEQFF. The CDR3 DNA reads as TGTGCCAGCAGCCCCCCGGGACTAGCGGGGAGGAGCGTGAATGAGCAGTTCTTC.

This chain connects TRBV4-1 to TRBJ2-4; 11 bases are shared with TRBD1. Germline V gives CDR1 MGHRA, CDR2 YSYEKL. The V and J ends lost 1 base and 6 bases, in that order; junction bases with no gene match: 11. The CDR3 spans 18 residues. The CDR3 sequence is CASSQVGTGGWGRNIQYF. The CDR3, as DNA: TGCGCCAGCAGCCAAGTAGGGACAGGGGGTTGGGGTCGAAACATTCAGTACTTC.

V and J are TRBV7-9 and TRBJ1-4; tentative D call: TRBD1 (6 bases). The CDR3 sequence is 15 residues long. V lost 5 bases to trimming and J lost 7 bases, with 17 bases between them. CDR1 is SEHNR and CDR2 is FQNEAQ in the germline V gene (reference sequence). The CDR3 region is CASSPRLGGGEKLFF. The CDR3 DNA reads TGTGCCAGCAGCCCTCGGTTAGGGGGGGGTGAAAAACTGTTTTTT.

The chain is built from TRBV4-3 and TRBJ2-6; 7 bases match TRBD1. The trim removed 4 bases at V and 0 bases at J, leaving 6 bases unmatched. Germline V gene lookup returns CDR1 LGHNA and CDR2 YSLEER. The CDR3 has 17 residues. This CDR3 is CASSPPTGVSGANVLTF. As DNA, the CDR3 is TGCGCCAGCAGCCCGCCCACAGGGGTCTCTGGGGCCAACGTCCTGACTTTC.

Only one count was recorded for this clone. This chain connects TRBV7-2 to TRBJ2-1; TRBD2 is a possible D gene (6 bases). This CDR3 spans 13 amino acids. The germline gives CDR1 SGHTA, CDR2 FQGNSA. Trimming shortened V by 5 bases and J by 7 bases, and 12 bases separated the two germline ends. The CDR3 protein is CASSLRLGNEQFF. CDR3 nucleotide sequence: TGTGCCAGCAGCCTTCGACTAGGAAATGAGCAGTTCTTC.

The V and J genes are TRBV11-2 and TRBJ1-2; D gene uncertain. CDR1 is SGHAT, CDR2 FQNNGV, per germline. V lost 5 bases and J lost 2, with 12 bases in between. This CDR3 is built from 14 residues. The CDR3 protein is CASSPERVNYGYTF. The CDR3 bases are TGTGCCAGCAGCCCGGAGCGGGTAAACTATGGCTACACCTTC.

The gene calls are TRBV7-9 and TRBJ1-2; the D gene is possibly TRBD1 (6 bases). This CDR3 has 14 amino acids. Germline values: CDR1 SEHNR, CDR2 FQNEAQ (reference sequence). Trimming removed 2 bases at V and 7 bases at J, with 14 bases between. CDR3: CASSLSRTASGYTF. The CDR3 bases are TGTGCCAGCAGCTTATCCCGGACAGCTAGTGGCTACACCTTC.

In its sample, this clone was seen once. The rearrangement joins TRBV5-5 to TRBJ1-5; D remains ambiguous. The CDR3 totals 15 residues. Per germline, CDR1 SGHKS and CDR2 YYEKEE (reference sequence). The V end lost 0 bases, the J end lost 0 bases, and 7 bases lay between the germline ends. Written as DNA, the CDR3 is TGTGCCAGCAGCTTGGGCGGGAATAGCAATCAGCCCCAGCATTTT. Translating gives CASSLGGNSNQPQHF.